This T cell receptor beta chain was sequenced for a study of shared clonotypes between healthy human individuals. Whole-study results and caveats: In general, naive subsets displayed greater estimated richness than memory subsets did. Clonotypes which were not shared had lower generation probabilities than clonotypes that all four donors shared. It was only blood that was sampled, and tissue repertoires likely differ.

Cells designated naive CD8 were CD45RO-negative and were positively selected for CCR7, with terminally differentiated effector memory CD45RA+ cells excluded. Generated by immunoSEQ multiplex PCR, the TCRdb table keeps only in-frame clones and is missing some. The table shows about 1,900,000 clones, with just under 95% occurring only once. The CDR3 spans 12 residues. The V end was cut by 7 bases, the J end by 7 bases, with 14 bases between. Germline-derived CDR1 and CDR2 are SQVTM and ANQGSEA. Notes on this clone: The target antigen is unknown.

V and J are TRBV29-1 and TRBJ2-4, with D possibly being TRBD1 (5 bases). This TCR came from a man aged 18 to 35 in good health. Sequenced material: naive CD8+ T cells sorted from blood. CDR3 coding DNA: TGCAGCGCCACAGGTACCGGGAACATTCAGTACTTC. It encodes CSATGTGNIQYF.